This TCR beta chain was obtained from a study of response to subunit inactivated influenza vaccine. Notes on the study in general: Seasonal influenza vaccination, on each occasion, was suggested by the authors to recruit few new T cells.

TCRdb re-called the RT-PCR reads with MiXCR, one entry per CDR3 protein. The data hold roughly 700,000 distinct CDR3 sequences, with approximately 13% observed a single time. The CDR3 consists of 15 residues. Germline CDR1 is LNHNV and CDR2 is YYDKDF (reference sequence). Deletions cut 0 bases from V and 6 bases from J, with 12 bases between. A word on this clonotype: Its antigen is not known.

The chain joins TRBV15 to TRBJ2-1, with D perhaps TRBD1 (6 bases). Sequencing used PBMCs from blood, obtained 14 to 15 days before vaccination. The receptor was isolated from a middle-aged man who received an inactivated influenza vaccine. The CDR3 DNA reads TGTGCCACCAGCAGAGAGGGGATACAGGGCAATGAGCAGTTCTTC. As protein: CATSREGIQGNEQFF.